The 15 T cell receptor beta chains below were found in one sample sequenced in a study of cytomegalovirus exposure and HLA in healthy donors. This PCR relied on a set of 60 Vbeta primers and 13 Jbeta primers. The table came from immunoSEQ multiplex PCR; TCRdb's copy has only in-frame clones and leaves some out. Of about 190,000 clones listed, about four fifths are singletons. The sequenced sample consisted of PBMCs. Every receptor here comes from a woman aged 45-60 years in good health and CMV-seropositive.

V and J are TRBV7-3 and TRBJ2-2, with 11 bases lining up with TRBD2. CDR1 is SGHTA, CDR2 FQGTGA, per germline. The CDR3 extends over 15 amino acids. After removal of 7 bases from V and 5 bases from J, the junction contained 6 bases not matched to a gene. The CDR3 sequence is CASKLAGGQTGELFF. In DNA, the CDR3 is TGTGCCAGCAAATTAGCGGGGGGGCAGACCGGGGAGCTGTTTTTT.

This clone has only a few counts. The chain employs TRBV18 and TRBJ1-2, with 10 bases that match TRBD1. The germline gives CDR1 KGHSH, CDR2 LQKENI. Unmatched junction bases numbered 6, after V lost 3 bases and J lost 8 bases. The CDR3 runs to 14 residues. The CDR3 reads CASSPLGQGMGYTF. The CDR3 bases are TGTGCCAGCTCACCGTTGGGACAGGGGATGGGCTACACCTTC.

This chain uses TRBV27 with TRBJ2-7; TRBD1 matches 11 bases. This CDR3 has 14 amino acids. The V and J ends lost 3 bases and 6 bases, in that order; junction bases with no gene match: 4. The germline V gene encodes CDR1 MNHEY and CDR2 SMNVEV (reference sequence). CDR3 nucleotide sequence: TGTGCCAGCAGTTTGGACAGGGGGCCACGCGAGCAGTACTTC. This translates into CASSLDRGPREQYF.

The chain employs TRBV19 and TRBJ2-5; 11 bases match TRBD1. The length of the CDR3 is 14 residues. V gave up 4 bases and J gave up 6 bases; unmatched junction bases: 4. Germline-derived CDR1 and CDR2 are LNHDA and SQIVND (reference sequence). In nucleotides, the CDR3 is TGTGCCAGTAGTACCGGGACAGGGGGAAAGACCCAGTACTTC. Its protein product is CASSTGTGGKTQYF.

This rearrangement joins TRBV7-9 to TRBJ1-4, with D perhaps matching TRBD1 (5 bases). Germline V CDR1 and CDR2: SEHNR, FQNEAQ (reference sequence). Trimming left V 2 bases short and J 1 base short, with 14 bases between. This CDR3 has 17 residues. CDR3 DNA: TGTGCCAGCAGCTTACAGCAGGGAATTGGAACTAATGAAAAACTGTTTTTT. This encodes CASSLQQGIGTNEKLFF.

V and J are TRBV6-6 and TRBJ1-5, with 7 bases fitting TRBD1. With V trimmed by 7 bases and J by 1 base, 7 bases remained unmatched. The CDR3 covers 15 residues. Germline V lookup: CDR1 MNHNY, CDR2 SVGAGI (reference sequence). DNA of the CDR3: TGTGCCAGCACCGGACAGGCAAGGAGCAATCAGCCCCAGCATTTT. Its protein is CASTGQARSNQPQHF.

As regards this clone: Within the sample, other DNA sequences also encode this same CDR3. This sequence joins TRBV5-4 and TRBJ1-2; D possibly corresponds to TRBD1 (5 bases). V was shortened by 0 bases and J by 8 bases, with 14 bases between the two germline ends. The CDR3 length is 14 residues. Germline V gene sequence: CDR1 SGHNT, CDR2 YYREEE (reference sequence). The CDR3 nucleotides read TGTGCCAGCAGCTTGGCCGCGGGGCAGGACGGCTACACCTTC. Translation: CASSLAAGQDGYTF.

The J gene is TRBJ1-3, the V gene TRBV28; weak D call: TRBD1 (5 bases). This CDR3 is 18 amino acids long. V was trimmed by 6 bases and J by 1 base, leaving 22 bases between them. CDR1 is MDHEN, CDR2 SYDVKM, per germline. The CDR3 sequence: CASSPGWGERGSGNTIYF. CDR3 DNA: TGTGCCAGCAGCCCCGGTTGGGGGGAAAGAGGATCTGGAAACACCATATATTTT.

About this clone itself: The junction shows a germline mismatch at one end, possibly a read error. CDR3 nucleotides: TGTGCCAGCTCGCCACCTAGTGGGGCCATCGAGCAGTACTTC. Protein: CASSPPSGAIEQYF. V and J are TRBV18 and TRBJ2-7, with a weak D call TRBD1 (5 bases). The CDR3 spans 14 residues. Germline lookup yields CDR1 KGHSH and CDR2 LQKENI.

CDR3 nucleotides: TGCGCCAGCAGCCAAGTAGAATTAGGATTCAGCGACAGGGTGGGCTATGGCTACACCTTC. Translated: CASSQVELGFSDRVGYGYTF. This chain uses TRBV4-1 with TRBJ1-2, with 7 bases lining up with TRBD1. The CDR3 totals 20 residues. Germline-derived CDR1 and CDR2 are MGHRA and YSYEKL. V dropped 1 base and J dropped 4; count of bases not matched to a gene: 21.

The chain recombines TRBV4-3 with TRBJ1-2; 9 nucleotides match TRBD1. With 2 bases clipped from V and 6 bases from J, the junction kept 7 bases outside the gene matches. CDR1 is LGHNA, CDR2 YSLEER, per germline. This CDR3 is 15 amino acids long. The DNA for the CDR3 is TGCGCCAGCAGCCAACAGGGACAGGGAGTCGATGGCTACACCTTC. Protein product: CASSQQGQGVDGYTF.

This sequence joins TRBV9 and TRBJ2-3; D not resolved. Germline V gene lookup returns CDR1 SGDLS and CDR2 YYNGEE. Trimming shortened V by 4 bases and J by 2 bases, and 11 bases separated the two germline ends. The CDR3 totals 14 residues. In DNA form, the CDR3 reads TGTGCCAGCAGCTCCCGCCTCTACACAGATACGCAGTATTTT. It translates to CASSSRLYTDTQYF.

This clone was counted a few times. The chain has TRBV5-4 and TRBJ2-7, with TRBD2 matching 10 bases. CDR3 length: 13 amino acids. Germline V gives CDR1 SGHNT, CDR2 YYREEE (reference sequence). V dropped 4 bases and J dropped 5; count of bases not matched to a gene: 3. The CDR3 DNA is TGTGCCAGCAGCAGCGGGGGGGCCAACGAGCAGTACTTC. Translating it yields CASSSGGANEQYF.

The rearrangement links TRBV19 to TRBJ1-2; 8 bases align to TRBD1. This CDR3 region has 14 residues. Unmatched junction bases numbered 7, after V lost 4 bases and J lost 6 bases. In germline, CDR1 is LNHDA, CDR2 SQIVND (reference sequence). For the CDR3, the DNA is TGTGCCAGTAGTAGAGACAGGGGTATTCATGGCTACACCTTC. Its protein is CASSRDRGIHGYTF.

The rearrangement joins TRBV9 to TRBJ1-6; 9 nucleotides match TRBD1. V dropped 3 bases and J dropped 8; count of bases not matched to a gene: 3. The germline V gene encodes CDR1 SGDLS and CDR2 YYNGEE. The CDR3 extends over 14 amino acids. CDR3 sequence (DNA): TGTGCCAGCAGCGAAGGGACAGGGTATTCACCCCTCCACTTT. Encoded protein: CASSEGTGYSPLHF. The whole variable domain, filled in from reference TRBV9 and TRBJ1-6, reads DSGVTQTPKHLITATGQRVTLRCSPRSGDLSVYWYQQSLDQGLQFLIQYYNGEERAKGNILERFSAQQFPDLHSELNLSSLELGDSALYFCASSEGTGYSPLHFGNGTRLTVT.